The rows below give T cell receptor beta chains drawn from one sample of a study of cytomegalovirus exposure and HLA in healthy donors. Using immunoSEQ multiplex PCR, the repertoire was profiled, and TCRdb retains in-frame clones only, with some absent. The sample has 200,000 to 250,000 clones, approximately 84% seen once. Material: PBMCs. The source of these receptors is a woman in her thirties or forties in good health and CMV-seronegative. CDR3s include the opening cysteine and the closing phenylalanine or tryptophan. Each record gives: V gene, J gene, CDR3 protein.

TRBV9	TRBJ1-2	CASSAEYGYTF
TRBV2	TRBJ2-3	CASRPAGTSTDTQYF
TRBV27	TRBJ1-1	CASSLNGENTEAFF
TRBV18	TRBJ1-2	CASSPGTAYGYTF
TRBV25-1	TRBJ1-6	CASSEEGSPLHF
TRBV7-9	TRBJ1-6	CASSFSGDNSPLHF
TRBV7-9	TRBJ2-7	CASSQKGTSETYEQYF
TRBV2	TRBJ2-7	CASREGTGRTYEQYF
TRBV4-2	TRBJ1-2	CASSQKNSRGYTF
TRBV7-6	TRBJ2-2	CASSLPRQGNTGELFF
TRBV2	TRBJ2-3	CASSLGLAGTDTQYF
TRBV5-1	TRBJ1-1	CASSRGGGTTEAFF
TRBV18	TRBJ2-2	CASSIPGPSGELFF
TRBV27	TRBJ1-1	CASSPRGGATEAFF
TRBV14	TRBJ2-5	CASSQVALAGGGTQYF
TRBV6-5	TRBJ2-3	CASSYSRAYTQYF
TRBV2	.	CASSEAFGTGGNEQYF
TRBV5-1	TRBJ1-1	CASTQSGGDTEAFF
TRBV28	TRBJ1-5	CASSVGGLVQPQHF
TRBV19	TRBJ1-4	CASSIGILREEKLFF
TRBV6-1	TRBJ2-7	CASVVSGQGLYEQYF
TRBV7-9	TRBJ2-2	CATPRHLRTGELFF
TRBV30	TRBJ2-7	CAWSLSGSSYEQYF
TRBV7-3	TRBJ2-1	CASSSSGTSYEQFF
TRBV4-3	TRBJ2-6	CASSLGGSGANVLTF
TRBV10-3	TRBJ2-1	CAIQTSGANLEQFF
TRBV7-2	TRBJ1-3	CASSLSSGDGNTIYF
TRBV18	TRBJ2-2	CASSPPGLWLAANTGELFF
TRBV2	TRBJ2-2	CASSYRGNTGELFF
TRBV7-9	TRBJ1-2	CASSPGTSRYTF
TRBV5-1	TRBJ2-5	CASSWGAGTGVETQYF
TRBV7-9	TRBJ2-5	CASSLREKTQYF
TRBV19	TRBJ2-1	CASSPSGGPIGNEQFF
TRBV6-6	TRBJ1-1	CASIRVNTEAFF
TRBV2	TRBJ2-3	CASSETDNTQYF
TRBV2	TRBJ1-2	CARETGSNGYTF
TRBV7-3	TRBJ2-3	CASSRGVAGGPDTQYF
TRBV27	TRBJ1-1	CASSYGGGGTEAFF
TRBV18	TRBJ2-4	CASSPNPGQGNIQYF
TRBV9	TRBJ1-1	CASSVTGQNTEAFF
TRBV7-3	TRBJ2-2	CASSSGLANTGELFF
TRBV20-1	TRBJ2-5	CSAPRETQYF
TRBV18	TRBJ2-5	CASSPLQVPGETQYF
TRBV5-4	TRBJ2-6	CASSPGTAVSGANVLTF
TRBV11-2	TRBJ2-7	CASSPTGLHYEQYF
TRBV6-5	TRBJ2-7	CASSYSGTGDNEQYF
TRBV4-3	TRBJ2-7	CASSQDRRAYEQYF
TRBV10-1	TRBJ2-1	CASSRGGNEQFF